Here is one T cell receptor (beta chain) with its context. The antigen it recognizes is unknown. The input lacks base qualities; no much larger clone sits a single base away. This specimen comes from a study of technical replicates of blood from several donors (dated by TCRdb to the late 2010s). Libraries were made using the immunoSEQ multiplex PCR assay. TCRdb took this table from immuneACCESS and kept in-frame rearrangements with V and J called. Such tables lack part of the clones; where checked against another copy, unresolved V genes explain under half of the gap, and the rest is unexplained. In this sample the table shows about 64,000 clones, about 86% of which occur a single time. The ten largest clones take up roughly 5.1% of the sample. A distance of 8 bases separates the germline ends of V and J, which lose 2 bases and 0 bases respectively. From its cysteine to its phenylalanine, the CDR3 spans 15 amino acids. The sequence is cut down to CDR3 DNA, 45 bases in frame from base 1. CDR1 and CDR2, looked up from the germline V gene, are KGHSH and LQKENI.

This chain is built from TRBV18 and TRBJ1-3; no D gene is confidently identified. This clonotype was obtained from a human donor in good health. Some clones in this sample may be carry-over from other donors' samples. The sequenced sample was PBMCs. This receptor carries the CDR3 CASSPGQTSGNTIYF. Here is the DNA: TGTGCCAGCTCACCAGGGCAAACCTCTGGAAACACCATATATTTT. The full variable domain, with segments outside the CDR3 supplied by the reference TRBV18 and TRBJ1-3 proteins, appears as NAGVMQNPRHLVRRRGQEARLRCSPMKGHSHVYWYRQLPEEGLKFMVYLQKENIIDESGMPKERFSAEFPKEGPSILRIQQVVRGDSAAYFCASSPGQTSGNTIYFGEGSWLTVV.